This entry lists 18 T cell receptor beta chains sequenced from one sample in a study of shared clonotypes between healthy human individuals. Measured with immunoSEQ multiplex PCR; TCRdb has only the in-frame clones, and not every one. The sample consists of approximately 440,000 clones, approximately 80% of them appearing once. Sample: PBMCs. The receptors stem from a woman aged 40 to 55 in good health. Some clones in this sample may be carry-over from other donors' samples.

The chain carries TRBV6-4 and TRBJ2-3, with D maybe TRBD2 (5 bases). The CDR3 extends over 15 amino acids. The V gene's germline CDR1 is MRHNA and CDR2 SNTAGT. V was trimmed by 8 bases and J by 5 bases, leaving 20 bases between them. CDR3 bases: TGTGCCAGCGGGCCTTATGGCTCACGGGGAGATACGCAGTATTTT. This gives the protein CASGPYGSRGDTQYF.

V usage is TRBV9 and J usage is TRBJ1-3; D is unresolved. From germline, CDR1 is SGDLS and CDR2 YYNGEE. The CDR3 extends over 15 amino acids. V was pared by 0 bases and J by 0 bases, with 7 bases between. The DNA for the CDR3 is TGTGCCAGCAGCGTAGACACTAACTCTGGAAACACCATATATTTT. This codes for CASSVDTNSGNTIYF. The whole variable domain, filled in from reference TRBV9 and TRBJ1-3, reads DSGVTQTPKHLITATGQRVTLRCSPRSGDLSVYWYQQSLDQGLQFLIQYYNGEERAKGNILERFSAQQFPDLHSELNLSSLELGDSALYFCASSVDTNSGNTIYFGEGSWLTVV.

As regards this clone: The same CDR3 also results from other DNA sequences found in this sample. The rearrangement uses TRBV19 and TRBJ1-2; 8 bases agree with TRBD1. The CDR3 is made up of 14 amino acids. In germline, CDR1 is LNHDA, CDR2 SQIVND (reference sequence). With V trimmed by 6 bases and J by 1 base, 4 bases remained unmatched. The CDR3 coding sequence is TGTGCCAGTAGAACGACAGGGGTTAACTATGGCTACACCTTC. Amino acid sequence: CASRTTGVNYGYTF.

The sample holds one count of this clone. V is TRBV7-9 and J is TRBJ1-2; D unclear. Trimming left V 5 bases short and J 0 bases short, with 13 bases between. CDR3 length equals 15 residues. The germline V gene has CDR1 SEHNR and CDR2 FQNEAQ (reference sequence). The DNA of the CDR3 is TGTGCCAGCAGCCGGCCTCTACCGTCTAACTATGGCTACACCTTC. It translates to CASSRPLPSNYGYTF.

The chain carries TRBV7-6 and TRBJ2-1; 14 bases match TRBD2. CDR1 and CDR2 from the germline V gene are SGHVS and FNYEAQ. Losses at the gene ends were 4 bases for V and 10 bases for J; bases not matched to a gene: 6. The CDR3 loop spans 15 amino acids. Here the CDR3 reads CASSSRTSGGKEQFF. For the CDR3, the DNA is TGTGCCAGCAGCTCACGGACTAGCGGGGGGAAAGAGCAGTTCTTC.

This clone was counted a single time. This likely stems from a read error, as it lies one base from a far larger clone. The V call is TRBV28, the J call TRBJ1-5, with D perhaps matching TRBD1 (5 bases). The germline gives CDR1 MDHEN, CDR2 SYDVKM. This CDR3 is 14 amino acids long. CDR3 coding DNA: TGTGCCTGCAGCAAGGACGGGTCAGGGCAGCCCCAGCATTTT. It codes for CACSKDGSGQPQHF.

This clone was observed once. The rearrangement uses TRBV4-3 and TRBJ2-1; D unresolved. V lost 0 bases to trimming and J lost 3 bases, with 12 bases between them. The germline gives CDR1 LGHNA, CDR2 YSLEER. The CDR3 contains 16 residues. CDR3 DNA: TGCGCCAGCAGCCAAGACCCTCGATCCGGCTACAATGAGCAGTTCTTC. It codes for CASSQDPRSGYNEQFF.

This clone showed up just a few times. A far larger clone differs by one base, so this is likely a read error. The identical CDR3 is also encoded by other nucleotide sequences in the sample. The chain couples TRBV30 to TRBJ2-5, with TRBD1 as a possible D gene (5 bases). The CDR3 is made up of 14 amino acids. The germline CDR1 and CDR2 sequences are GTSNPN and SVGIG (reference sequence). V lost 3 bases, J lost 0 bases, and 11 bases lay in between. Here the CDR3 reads CAWRGLLYQETQYF. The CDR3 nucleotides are TGTGCCTGGAGGGGGCTCCTGTACCAAGAGACCCAGTACTTC.

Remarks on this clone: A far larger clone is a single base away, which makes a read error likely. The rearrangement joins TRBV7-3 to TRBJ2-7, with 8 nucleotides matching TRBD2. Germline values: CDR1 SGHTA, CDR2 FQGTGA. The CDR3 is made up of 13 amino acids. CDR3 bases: TGTGCCAGCAACTTAGCGGGACGCTACGAGCAGTACTTC. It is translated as CASNLAGRYEQYF.

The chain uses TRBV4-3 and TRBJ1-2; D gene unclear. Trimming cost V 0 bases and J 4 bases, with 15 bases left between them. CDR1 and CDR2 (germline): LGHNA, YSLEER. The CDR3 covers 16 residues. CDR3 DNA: TGCGCCAGCAGCCAAGAAGACGGCACTCCTAGCTATGGCTACACCTTC. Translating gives CASSQEDGTPSYGYTF.

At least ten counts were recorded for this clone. For the CDR3, the DNA is TGCAGTGCTCCACTCGGGACTAGCCGGTTCTTC. Translation: CSAPLGTSRFF. V usage is TRBV20-1 and J usage is TRBJ2-1, with TRBD2 matching over 9 bases. The CDR3 spans 11 residues. Germline V CDR1 and CDR2: DFQATT, SNEGSKA (reference sequence). Trimming cost V 5 bases and J 15 bases; bases outside gene matches: 8.

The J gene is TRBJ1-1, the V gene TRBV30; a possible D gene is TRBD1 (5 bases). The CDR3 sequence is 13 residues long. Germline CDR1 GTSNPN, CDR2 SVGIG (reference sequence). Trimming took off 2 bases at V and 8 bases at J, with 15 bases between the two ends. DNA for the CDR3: TGTGCCTGGAGTCACGGTGGGACGGTAGAAGCTTTCTTT. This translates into CAWSHGGTVEAFF.

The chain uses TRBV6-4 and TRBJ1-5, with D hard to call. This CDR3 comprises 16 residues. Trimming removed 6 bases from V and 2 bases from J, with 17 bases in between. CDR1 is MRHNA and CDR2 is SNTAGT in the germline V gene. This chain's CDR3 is CASRHPLDCGNQPQHF. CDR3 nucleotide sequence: TGTGCCAGCAGACACCCTTTGGACTGCGGCAATCAGCCCCAGCATTTT.

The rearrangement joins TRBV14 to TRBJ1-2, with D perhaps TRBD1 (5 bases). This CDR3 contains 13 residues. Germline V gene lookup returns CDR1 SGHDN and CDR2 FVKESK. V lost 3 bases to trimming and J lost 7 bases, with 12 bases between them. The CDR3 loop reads CASSHREGIGYTF. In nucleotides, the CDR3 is TGTGCCAGCAGCCACAGGGAGGGTATTGGCTACACCTTC. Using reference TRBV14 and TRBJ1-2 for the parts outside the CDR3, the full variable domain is EAGVTQFPSHSVIEKGQTVTLRCDPISGHDNLYWYRRVMGKEIKFLLHFVKESKQDESGMPNNRFLAERTGGTYSTLKVQPAELEDSGVYFCASSHREGIGYTFGSGTRLTVV.

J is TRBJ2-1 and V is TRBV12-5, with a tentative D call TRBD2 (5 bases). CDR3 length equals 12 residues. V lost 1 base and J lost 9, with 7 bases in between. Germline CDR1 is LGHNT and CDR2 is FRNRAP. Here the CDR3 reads CASGLERGEQFF. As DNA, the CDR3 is TGTGCTAGTGGTTTGGAACGGGGTGAGCAGTTCTTC. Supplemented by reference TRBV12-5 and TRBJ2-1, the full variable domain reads DARVTQTPRHKVTEMGQEVTMRCQPILGHNTVFWYRQTMMQGLELLAYFRNRAPLDDSGMPKDRFSAEMPDATLATLKIQPSEPRDSAVYFCASGLERGEQFFGPGTRLTVL.

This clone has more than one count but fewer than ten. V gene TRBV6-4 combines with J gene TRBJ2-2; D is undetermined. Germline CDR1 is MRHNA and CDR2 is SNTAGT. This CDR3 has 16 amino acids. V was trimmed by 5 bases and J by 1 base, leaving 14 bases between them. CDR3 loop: CASSTERLVNTGELFF. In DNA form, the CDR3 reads TGTGCCAGCAGTACAGAGAGACTTGTGAACACCGGGGAGCTGTTTTTT.

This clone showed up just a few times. The CDR3 sequence: CASSQVSTDSPFREQYF. The CDR3 coding sequence is TGTGCCAGCAGCCAAGTTAGTACTGACTCGCCGTTTCGGGAGCAGTACTTC. The chain couples TRBV4-2 to TRBJ2-7, with unresolved D. The length of the CDR3 is 17 residues. The germline V and J ends were trimmed by 1 base and 7 bases, with 23 bases remaining between them. Germline V gene lookup returns CDR1 LGHNA and CDR2 YNFKEQ.

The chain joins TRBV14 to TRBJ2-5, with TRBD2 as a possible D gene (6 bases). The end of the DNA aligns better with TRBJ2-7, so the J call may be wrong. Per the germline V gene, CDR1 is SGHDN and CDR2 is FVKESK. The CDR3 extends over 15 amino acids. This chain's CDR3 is CASSQEGGLLYEQYF. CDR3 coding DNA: TGTGCCAGCAGCCAAGAGGGGGGACTCCTATACGAGCAGTACTTC.